This T cell receptor beta chain appears in the sequencing data of a study of shared clonotypes between healthy human individuals. Clones were read by immunoSEQ multiplex PCR, and TCRdb kept only the in-frame ones, dropping some. The sample holds approximately 940,000 clones, about three quarters seen once. Whole-study findings and limits: Generally, estimated richness proved larger in naive subsets than it did in memory subsets.

For this clone: Its antigen is unidentified.

This TCR came from a man younger than 35 in good health. Material: memory CD4+ T cells sorted from blood. The subset was: CD45RA-negative fraction.

The CDR3 sequence: CASSPDSGGSTDTQYF. In DNA form, the CDR3 reads TGCGCCAGCAGCCCGGATAGCGGGGGGAGCACAGATACGCAGTATTTT. The chain combines TRBV5-1 with TRBJ2-3; 10 bases map to TRBD2. This CDR3 contains 16 residues. Germline V gene lookup returns CDR1 SGHRS and CDR2 YFSETQ. V gave up 4 bases and J gave up 0 bases; unmatched junction bases: 5.